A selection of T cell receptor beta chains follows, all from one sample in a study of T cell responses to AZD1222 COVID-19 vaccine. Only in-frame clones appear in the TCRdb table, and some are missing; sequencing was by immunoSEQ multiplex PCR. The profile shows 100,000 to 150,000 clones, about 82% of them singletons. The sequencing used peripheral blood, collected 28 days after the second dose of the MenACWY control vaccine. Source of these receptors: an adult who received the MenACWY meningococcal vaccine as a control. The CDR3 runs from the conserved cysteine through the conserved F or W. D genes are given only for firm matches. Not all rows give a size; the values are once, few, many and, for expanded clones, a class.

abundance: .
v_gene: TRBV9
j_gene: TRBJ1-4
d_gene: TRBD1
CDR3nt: TGTGCCAGCAGCTCTAATCCCTCGGGGACAGGGGTCGAAAAACTGTTTTTT
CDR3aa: CASSSNPSGTGVEKLFF

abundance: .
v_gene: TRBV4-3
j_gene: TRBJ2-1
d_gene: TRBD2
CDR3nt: TGCGCCAGCAGCCAAGATCACCTAGCGGGAGCTGGTGAGCAGTTCTTC
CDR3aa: CASSQDHLAGAGEQFF

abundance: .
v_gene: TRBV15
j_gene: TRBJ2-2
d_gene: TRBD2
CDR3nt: TGTGCCACCAGCAGAGCGGGGACTAGCGACACCGGGGAGCTGTTTTTT
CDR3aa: CATSRAGTSDTGELFF

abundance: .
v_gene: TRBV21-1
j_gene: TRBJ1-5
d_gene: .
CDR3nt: TGTGCCAGCAGCCGTCATCCCCCCCCCGGGGACAGGGGTTTGTATCAGCCCCAGCATTTT
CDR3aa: CASSRHPPPGDRGLYQPQHF

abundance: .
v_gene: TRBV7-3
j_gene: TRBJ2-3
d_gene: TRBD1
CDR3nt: TGTGCCAGCAGCCGGACAGGGGACCAAACAGATACGCAGTATTTT
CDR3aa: CASSRTGDQTDTQYF

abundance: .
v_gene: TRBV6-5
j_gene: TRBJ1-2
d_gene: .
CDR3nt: TGTGCCAGCCGGTCGGGAATGTCTAACTATGGCTACACCTTC
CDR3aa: CASRSGMSNYGYTF

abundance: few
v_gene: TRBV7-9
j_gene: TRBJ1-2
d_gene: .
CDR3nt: TGTGCCAGCAGCTTAGAGGAAGGCCATGGCTACACCTTC
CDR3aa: CASSLEEGHGYTF

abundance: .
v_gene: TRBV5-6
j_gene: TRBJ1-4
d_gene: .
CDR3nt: TGTGCCAGCAGCTTGATTGGACAAGTTAATGAAAAACTGTTTTTT
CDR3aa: CASSLIGQVNEKLFF

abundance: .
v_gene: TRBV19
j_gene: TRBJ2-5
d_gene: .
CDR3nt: TGTGCCAGTAGTATGGCTAATCTAGGGACCCAGTACTTC
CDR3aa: CASSMANLGTQYF

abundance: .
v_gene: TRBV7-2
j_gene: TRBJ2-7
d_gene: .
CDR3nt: TGTGCCAGCAGTACCTGGGACGGATCCTACGAGCAGTACTTC
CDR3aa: CASSTWDGSYEQYF

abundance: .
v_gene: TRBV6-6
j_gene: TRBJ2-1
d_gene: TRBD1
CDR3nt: TGTGCCAGCAGGGAACAGGGGACCTACGAGCAGTTCTTC
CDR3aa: CASREQGTYEQFF

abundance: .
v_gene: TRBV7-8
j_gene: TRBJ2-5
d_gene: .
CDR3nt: TGTGCCAGCAGCTTCTTAGGATCAGGGGAGACCCAGTACTTC
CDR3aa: CASSFLGSGETQYF

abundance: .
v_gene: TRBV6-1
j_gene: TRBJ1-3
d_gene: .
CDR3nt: TGTGCCAGCAGTGAAGGCAGGTTCGCCAGTGGAAACACCATATATTTT
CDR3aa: CASSEGRFASGNTIYF

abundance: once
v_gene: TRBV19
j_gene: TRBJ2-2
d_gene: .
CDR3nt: TGTGCCAGTAGTATCGGTTGGAACACCGGGGAGCTGTTTTTT
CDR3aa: CASSIGWNTGELFF

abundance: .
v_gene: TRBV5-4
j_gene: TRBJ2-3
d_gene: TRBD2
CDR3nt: TGTGCCAGCAGCCCGGGACTACCTCAGTCGGCGCAGTATTTT
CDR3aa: CASSPGLPQSAQYF

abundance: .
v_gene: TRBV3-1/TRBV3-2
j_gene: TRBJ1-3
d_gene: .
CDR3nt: TGTGCCAGCAGCCAAGTCCAAGGAGGTGGAAACACCATATATTTT
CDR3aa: CASSQVQGGGNTIYF

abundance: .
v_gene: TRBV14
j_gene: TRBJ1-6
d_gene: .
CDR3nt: TGTGCCAGCAGCGGTTTTCAGACCTATAATTCACCCCTCCACTTT
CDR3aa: CASSGFQTYNSPLHF

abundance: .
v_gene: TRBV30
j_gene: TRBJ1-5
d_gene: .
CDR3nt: TGTGCCTGGAGCCTATCAGGGAATCAGCCCCAGCATTTT
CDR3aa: CAWSLSGNQPQHF

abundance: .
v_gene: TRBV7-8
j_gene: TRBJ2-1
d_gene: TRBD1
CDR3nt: TGTGCCAGCAGCTTAGCGGGACAGGGGTCGGGTGAGCAGTTCTTC
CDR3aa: CASSLAGQGSGEQFF

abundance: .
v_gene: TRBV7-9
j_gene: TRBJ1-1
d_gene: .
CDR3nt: TGTGCCAGCAGCTTAGCGATCCGGGACAAAGCTTTCTTT
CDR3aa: CASSLAIRDKAFF

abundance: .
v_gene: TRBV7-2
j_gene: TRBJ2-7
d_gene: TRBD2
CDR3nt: TGTGCCAGCAGCCGTAGCGGGAGTATGACCGAGCAGTACTTC
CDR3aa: CASSRSGSMTEQYF

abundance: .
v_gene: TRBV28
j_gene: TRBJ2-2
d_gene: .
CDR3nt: TGTGCCAGCAGTTTCTTGGGGAACACCGGGGAGCTGTTTTTT
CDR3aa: CASSFLGNTGELFF

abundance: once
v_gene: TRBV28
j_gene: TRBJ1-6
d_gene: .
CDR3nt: TGTGCCATCGCAAGGGGGATTAGCTCCTATAATTCACCCCTCCACTTT
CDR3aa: CAIARGISSYNSPLHF

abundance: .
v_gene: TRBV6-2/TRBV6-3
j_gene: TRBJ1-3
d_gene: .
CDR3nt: TGTGCCAGCAGTTACTCGATAAGAAGTGGAAACACCATATATTTT
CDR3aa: CASSYSIRSGNTIYF

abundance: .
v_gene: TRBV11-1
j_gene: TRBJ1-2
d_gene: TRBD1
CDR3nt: TGTGCCAGCAGCTCACCGGGACAGGGCCTCTATGGCTACACCTTC
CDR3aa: CASSSPGQGLYGYTF

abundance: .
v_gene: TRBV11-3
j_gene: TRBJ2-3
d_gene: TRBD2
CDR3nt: TGTGCCAGCAGCTTGGTTAGCGGGAGAAGCCGTTATACGCAGTATTTT
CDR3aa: CASSLVSGRSRYTQYF

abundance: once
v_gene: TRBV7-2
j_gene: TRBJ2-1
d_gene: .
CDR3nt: TGTGCCAGCAGGGGCCGACGCTCCTACAATGAGCAGTTCTTC
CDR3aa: CASRGRRSYNEQFF

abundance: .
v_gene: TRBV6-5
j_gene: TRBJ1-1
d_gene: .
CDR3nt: TGTGCCAGCACCGGGGACCGAACGTGGACTGAAGCTTTCTTT
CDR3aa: CASTGDRTWTEAFF

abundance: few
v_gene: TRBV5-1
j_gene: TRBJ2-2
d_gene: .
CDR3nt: TGCGCCAGCAGCTTGGAGGCCACCGGGGAGCTGTTTTTT
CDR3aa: CASSLEATGELFF

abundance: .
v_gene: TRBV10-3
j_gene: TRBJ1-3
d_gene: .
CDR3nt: TGTGCCACCGAGGATGGCTCTGGAAACACCATATATTTT
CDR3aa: CATEDGSGNTIYF

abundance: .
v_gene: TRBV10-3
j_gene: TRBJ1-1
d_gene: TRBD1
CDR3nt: TGTGCCATCAGAAGACAGGGGGAAGCTTTCTTT
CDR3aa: CAIRRQGEAFF

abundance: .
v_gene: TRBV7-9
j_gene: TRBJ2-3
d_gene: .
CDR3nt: TGTGCCAGCAGCCCCAGGGGCCCAGATACGCAGTATTTT
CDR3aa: CASSPRGPDTQYF

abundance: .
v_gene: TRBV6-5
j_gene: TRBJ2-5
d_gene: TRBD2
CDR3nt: TGTGCCAGCAGTTACAGCCTAGCGGGGGGTCAAGAGACCCAGTACTTC
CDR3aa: CASSYSLAGGQETQYF

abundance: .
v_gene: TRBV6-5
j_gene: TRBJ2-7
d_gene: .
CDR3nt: TGTGCCAGCAGTTACCCGACGGGACATAACTACGAGCAGTACTTC
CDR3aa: CASSYPTGHNYEQYF

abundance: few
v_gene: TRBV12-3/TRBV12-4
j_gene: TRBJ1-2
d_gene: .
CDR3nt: TGTGCCAGCAGTTTATCGGGGACGGAAGGCTACACCTTC
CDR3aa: CASSLSGTEGYTF

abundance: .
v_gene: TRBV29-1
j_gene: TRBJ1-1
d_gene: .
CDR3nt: TGCAGCGTTGAAGATCGACCGTGGCAGGGGACTGAAGCTTTCTTT
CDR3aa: CSVEDRPWQGTEAFF

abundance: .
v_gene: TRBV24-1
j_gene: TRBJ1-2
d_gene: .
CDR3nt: TGTGCCACCAGTGGACCGAACTCTAACTATGGCTACACCTTC
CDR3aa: CATSGPNSNYGYTF

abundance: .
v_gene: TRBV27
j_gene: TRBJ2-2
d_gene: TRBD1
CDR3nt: TGTGCCAGCAGCTCACCCCGACAGGGGCTGCGCACCGGGGAGCTGTTTTTT
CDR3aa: CASSSPRQGLRTGELFF

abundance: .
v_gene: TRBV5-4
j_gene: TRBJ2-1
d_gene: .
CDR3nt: TGTGCCAGCAGCTTAGACCCGCCTAATGAGCAGTTCTTC
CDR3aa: CASSLDPPNEQFF

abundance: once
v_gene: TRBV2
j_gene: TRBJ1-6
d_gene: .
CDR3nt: TGTGCCAGCAGTGAGGTTGGGCGCTATAATTCACCCCTCCACTTT
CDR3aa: CASSEVGRYNSPLHF

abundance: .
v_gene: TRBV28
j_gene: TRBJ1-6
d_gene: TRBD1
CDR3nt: TGTGCCAGCAGCGACCCACAGGGGCCAAATTCACCCCTCCACTTT
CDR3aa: CASSDPQGPNSPLHF

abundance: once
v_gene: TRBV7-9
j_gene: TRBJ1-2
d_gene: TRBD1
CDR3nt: TGTGCCAGCAGCTTAATAGGACAGGGGAGCGGCTACACCTTC
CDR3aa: CASSLIGQGSGYTF

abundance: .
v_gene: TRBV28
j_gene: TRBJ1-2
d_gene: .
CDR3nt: .
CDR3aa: CASSWGQGAKTF